This T cell receptor beta chain was obtained from a study of blood T cell repertoires in COVID-19. Across the study: Spain, Italy and the United States supplied samples that represented acute and convalescent COVID-19.

In the study's own analysis: By means of reference gene primer amplification, nucleated cell counts were estimated. Using immunoSEQ multiplex PCR, the repertoire was profiled, and TCRdb retains in-frame clones only, with some absent. D and trimming come from the DNA, and the V and J calls and clone size come from that table. In the table there are some 100,000 clones, about 86% of which are singletons. Input material: peripheral blood. This receptor was identified in a woman aged 65 to 85 with acute or convalescent COVID-19.

CDR3 in amino acids: CASSSGQGSYGYTF. The DNA of the CDR3 is TGTGCCAGCAGCTCGGGACAGGGGAGCTATGGCTACACCTTC. The rearrangement joins TRBV7-9 to TRBJ1-2, with 10 bases identical to TRBD1. V lost 4 bases to trimming and J lost 4 bases; unmatched junction nucleotides: 3. Germline V gives CDR1 SEHNR, CDR2 FQNEAQ (reference sequence). The CDR3 has 14 residues.